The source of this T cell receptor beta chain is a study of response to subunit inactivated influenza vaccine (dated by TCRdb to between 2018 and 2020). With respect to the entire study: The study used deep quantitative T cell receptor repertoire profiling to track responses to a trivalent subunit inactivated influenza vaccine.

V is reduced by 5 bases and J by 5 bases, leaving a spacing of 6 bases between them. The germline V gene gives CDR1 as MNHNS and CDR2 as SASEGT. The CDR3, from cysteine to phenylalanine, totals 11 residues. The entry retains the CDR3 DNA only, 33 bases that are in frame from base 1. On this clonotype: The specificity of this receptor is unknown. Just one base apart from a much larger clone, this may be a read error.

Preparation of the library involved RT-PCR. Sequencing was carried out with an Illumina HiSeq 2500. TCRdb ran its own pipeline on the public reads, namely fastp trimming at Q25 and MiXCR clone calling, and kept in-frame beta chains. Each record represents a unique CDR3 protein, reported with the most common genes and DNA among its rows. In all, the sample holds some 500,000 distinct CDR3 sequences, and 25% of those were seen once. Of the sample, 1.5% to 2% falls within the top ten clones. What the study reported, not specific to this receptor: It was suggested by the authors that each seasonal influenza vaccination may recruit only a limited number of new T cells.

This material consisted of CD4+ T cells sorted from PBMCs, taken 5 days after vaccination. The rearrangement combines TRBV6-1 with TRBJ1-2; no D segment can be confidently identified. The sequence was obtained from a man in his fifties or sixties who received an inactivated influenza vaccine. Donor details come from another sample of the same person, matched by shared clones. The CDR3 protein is CASSQEYGYTF. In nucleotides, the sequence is TGTGCCAGCAGTCAGGAGTATGGCTACACCTTC.